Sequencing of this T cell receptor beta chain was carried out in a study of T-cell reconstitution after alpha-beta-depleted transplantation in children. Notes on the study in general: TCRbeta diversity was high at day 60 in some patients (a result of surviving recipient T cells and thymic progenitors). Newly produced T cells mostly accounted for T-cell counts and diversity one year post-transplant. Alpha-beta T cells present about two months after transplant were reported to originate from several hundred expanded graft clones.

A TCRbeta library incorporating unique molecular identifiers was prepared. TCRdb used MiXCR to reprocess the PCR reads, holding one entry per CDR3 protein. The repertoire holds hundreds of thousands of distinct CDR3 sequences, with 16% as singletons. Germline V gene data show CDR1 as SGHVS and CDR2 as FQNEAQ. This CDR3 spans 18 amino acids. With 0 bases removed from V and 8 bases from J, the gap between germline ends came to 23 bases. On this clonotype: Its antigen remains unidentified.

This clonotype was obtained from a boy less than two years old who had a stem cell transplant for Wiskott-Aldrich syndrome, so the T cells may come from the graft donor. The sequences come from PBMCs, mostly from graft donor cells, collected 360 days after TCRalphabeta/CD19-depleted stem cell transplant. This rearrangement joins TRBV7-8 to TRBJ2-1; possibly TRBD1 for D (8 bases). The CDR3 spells CASSLAGGQGARRDEQFF. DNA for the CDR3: TGTGCCAGCAGCTTAGCGGGGGGGCAGGGGGCAAGGAGGGATGAGCAGTTCTTC.